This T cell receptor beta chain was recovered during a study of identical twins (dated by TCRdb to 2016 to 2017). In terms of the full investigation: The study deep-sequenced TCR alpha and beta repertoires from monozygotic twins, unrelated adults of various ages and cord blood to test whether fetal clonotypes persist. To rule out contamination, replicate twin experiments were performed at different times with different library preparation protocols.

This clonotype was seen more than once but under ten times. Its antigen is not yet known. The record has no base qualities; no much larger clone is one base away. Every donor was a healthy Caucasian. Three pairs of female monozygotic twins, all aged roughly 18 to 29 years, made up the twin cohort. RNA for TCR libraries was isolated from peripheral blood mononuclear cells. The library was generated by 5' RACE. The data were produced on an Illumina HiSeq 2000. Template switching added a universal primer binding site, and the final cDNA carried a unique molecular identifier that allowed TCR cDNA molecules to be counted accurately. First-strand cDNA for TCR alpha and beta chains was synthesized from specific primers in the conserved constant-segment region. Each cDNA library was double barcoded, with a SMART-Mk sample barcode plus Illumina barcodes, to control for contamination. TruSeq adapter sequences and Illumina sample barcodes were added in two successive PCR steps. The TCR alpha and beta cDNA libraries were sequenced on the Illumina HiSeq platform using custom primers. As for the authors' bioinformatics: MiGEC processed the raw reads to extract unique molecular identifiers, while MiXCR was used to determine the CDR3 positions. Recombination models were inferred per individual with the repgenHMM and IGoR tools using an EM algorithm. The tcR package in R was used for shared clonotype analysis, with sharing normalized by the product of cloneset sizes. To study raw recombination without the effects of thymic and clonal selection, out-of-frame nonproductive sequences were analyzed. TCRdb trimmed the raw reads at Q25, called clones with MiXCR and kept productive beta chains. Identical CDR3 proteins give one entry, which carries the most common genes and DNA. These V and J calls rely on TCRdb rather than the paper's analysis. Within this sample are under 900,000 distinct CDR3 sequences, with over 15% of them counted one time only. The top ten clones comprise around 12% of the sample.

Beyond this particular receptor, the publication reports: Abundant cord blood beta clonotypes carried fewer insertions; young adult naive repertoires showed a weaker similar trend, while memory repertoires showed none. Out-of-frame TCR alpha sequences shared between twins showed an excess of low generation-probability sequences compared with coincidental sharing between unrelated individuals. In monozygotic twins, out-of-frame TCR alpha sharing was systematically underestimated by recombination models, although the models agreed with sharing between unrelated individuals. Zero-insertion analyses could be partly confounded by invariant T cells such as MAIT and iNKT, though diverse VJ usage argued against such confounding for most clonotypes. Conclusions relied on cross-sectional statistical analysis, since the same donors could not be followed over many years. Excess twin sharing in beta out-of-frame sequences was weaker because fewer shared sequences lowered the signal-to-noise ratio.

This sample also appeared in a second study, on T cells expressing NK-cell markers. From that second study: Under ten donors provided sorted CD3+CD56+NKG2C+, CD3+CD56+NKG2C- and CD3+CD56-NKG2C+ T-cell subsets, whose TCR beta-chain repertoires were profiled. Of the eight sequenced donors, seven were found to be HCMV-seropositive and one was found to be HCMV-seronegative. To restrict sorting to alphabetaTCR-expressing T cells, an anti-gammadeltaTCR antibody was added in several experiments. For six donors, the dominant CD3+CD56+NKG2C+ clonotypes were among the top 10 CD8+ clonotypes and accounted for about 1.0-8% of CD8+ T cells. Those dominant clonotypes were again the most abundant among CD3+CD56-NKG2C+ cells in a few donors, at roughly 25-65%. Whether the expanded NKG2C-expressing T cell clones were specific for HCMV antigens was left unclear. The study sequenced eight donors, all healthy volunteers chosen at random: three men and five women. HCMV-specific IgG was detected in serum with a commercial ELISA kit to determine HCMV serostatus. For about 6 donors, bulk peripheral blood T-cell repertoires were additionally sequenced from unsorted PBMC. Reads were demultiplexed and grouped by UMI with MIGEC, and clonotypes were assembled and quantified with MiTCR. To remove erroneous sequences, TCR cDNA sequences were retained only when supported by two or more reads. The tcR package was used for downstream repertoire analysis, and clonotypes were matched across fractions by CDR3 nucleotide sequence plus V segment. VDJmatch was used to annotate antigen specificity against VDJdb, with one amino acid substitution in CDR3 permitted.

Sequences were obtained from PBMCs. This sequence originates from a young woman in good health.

The CDR3 protein is CASSRLAGLSSYEQYF. DNA sequence: TGTGCCAGCAGTAGACTAGCGGGCCTGAGCTCCTACGAGCAGTACTTC. The chain links TRBV27 with TRBJ2-7, with 10 bases aligning to TRBD2. V and J are trimmed by 5 bases and 0 bases, and the gene matches miss 7 bases of the junction. The CDR1 and CDR2 encoded by the germline V gene (reference sequence) are MNHEY and SMNVEV. The CDR3 measures 16 amino acids from cysteine to phenylalanine. Only the CDR3 DNA is retained, 48 bases long and in frame from the first base.